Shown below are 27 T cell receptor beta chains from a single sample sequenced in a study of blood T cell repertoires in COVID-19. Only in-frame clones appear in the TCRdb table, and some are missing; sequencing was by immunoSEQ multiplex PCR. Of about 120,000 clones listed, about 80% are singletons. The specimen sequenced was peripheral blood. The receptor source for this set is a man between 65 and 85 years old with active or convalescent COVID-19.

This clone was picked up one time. CDR3 loop: CASSISQGATEAFF. The CDR3 DNA sequence: TGTGCCAGTAGTATAAGTCAGGGGGCCACTGAAGCTTTCTTT. V and J are TRBV19 and TRBJ1-1; 8 bases are shared with TRBD1. CDR3 length: 14 residues. Losses at the gene ends were 2 bases for V and 4 bases for J; bases not matched to a gene: 3. CDR1 is LNHDA, CDR2 SQIVND, per germline (reference sequence).

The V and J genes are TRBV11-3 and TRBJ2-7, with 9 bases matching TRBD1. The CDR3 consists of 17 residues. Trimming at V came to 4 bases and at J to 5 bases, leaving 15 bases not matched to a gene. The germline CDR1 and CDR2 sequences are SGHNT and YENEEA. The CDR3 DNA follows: TGTGCCAGCAGCTCGACCCTCTCCGGGACAGGGAACAACGAGCAGTACTTC. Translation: CASSSTLSGTGNNEQYF.

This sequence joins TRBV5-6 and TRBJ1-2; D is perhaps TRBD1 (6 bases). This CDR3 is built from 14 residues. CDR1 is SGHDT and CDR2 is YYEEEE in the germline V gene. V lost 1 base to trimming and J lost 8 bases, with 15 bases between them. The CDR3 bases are TGTGCCAGCAGCTTGCCAGGGGCCTTGGGAGGCTACACCTTC. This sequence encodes CASSLPGALGGYTF. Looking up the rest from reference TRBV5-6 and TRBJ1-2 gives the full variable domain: DAGVTQSPTHLIKTRGQQVTLRCSPKSGHDTVSWYQQALGQGPQFIFQYYEEEERQRGNFPDRFSGHQFPNYSSELNVNALLLGDSALYLCASSLPGALGGYTFGSGTRLTVV.

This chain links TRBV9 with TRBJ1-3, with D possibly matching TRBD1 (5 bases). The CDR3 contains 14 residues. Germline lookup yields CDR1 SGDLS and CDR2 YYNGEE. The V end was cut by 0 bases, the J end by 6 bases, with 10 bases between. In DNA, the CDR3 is TGTGCCAGCAGCGTAGGGCAGGGTCTAAACACCATATATTTT. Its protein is CASSVGQGLNTIYF.

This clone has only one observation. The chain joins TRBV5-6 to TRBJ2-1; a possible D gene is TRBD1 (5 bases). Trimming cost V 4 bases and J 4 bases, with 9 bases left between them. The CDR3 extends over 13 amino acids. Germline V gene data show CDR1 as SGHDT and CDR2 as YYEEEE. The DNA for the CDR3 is TGTGCCAGCAGCCGGGCAGGGTACAATGAGCAGTTCTTC. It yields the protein CASSRAGYNEQFF.

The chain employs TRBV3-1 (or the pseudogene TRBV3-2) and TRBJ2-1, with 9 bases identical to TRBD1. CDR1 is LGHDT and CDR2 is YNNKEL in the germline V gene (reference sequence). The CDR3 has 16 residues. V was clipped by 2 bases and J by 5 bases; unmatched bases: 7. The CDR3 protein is CASSQFGGQGNNEQFF. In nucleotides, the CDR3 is TGTGCCAGCAGCCAATTCGGGGGACAGGGTAACAATGAGCAGTTCTTC.

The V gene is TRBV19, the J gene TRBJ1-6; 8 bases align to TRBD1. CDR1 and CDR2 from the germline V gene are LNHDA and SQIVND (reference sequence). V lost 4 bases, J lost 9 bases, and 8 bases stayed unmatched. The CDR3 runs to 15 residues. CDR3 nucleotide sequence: TGTGCCAGTAGTACACAGGGGGTTCGAGGTTCACCCCTCCACTTT. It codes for CASSTQGVRGSPLHF.

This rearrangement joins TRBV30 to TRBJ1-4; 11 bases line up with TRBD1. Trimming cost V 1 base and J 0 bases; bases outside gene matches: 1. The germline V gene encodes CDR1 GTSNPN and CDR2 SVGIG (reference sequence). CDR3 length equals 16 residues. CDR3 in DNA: TGTGCCTGGAGTGGGACAGGGGGCACAACTAATGAAAAACTGTTTTTT. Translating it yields CAWSGTGGTTNEKLFF.

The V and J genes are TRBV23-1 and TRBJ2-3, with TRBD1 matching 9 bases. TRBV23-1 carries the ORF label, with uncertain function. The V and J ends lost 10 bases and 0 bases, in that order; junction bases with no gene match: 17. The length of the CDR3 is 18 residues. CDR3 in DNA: TGCGCCATCATTTTCCGGGACAGGGCCTTCATTAGCACAGATACGCAGTATTTT. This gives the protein CAIIFRDRAFISTDTQYF.

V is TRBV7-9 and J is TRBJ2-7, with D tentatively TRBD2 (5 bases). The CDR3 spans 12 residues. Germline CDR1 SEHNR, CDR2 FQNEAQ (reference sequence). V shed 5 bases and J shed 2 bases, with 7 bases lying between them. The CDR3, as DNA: TGTGCCAGCAGCCCCGGGGCCTACGAGCAGTACTTC. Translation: CASSPGAYEQYF.

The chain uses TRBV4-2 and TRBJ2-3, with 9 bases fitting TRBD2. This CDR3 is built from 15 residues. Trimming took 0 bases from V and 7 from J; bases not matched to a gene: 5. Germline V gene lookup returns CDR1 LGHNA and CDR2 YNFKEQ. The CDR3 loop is CASSQDRASGNTQYF. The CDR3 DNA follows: TGTGCCAGCAGCCAAGATCGAGCTAGCGGGAATACGCAGTATTTT.

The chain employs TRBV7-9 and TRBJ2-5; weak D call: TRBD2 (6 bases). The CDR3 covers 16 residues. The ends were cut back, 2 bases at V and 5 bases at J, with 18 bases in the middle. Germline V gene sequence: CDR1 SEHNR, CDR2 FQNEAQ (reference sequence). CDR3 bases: TGTGCCAGCAGCTTAATGGGGGGTCGCGGCATTGAGACCCAGTACTTC. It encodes CASSLMGGRGIETQYF.

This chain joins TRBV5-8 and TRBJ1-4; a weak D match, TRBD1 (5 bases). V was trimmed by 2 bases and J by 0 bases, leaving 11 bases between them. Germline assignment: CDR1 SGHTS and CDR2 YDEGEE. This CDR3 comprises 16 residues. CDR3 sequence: CASSFRGTTTNEKLFF. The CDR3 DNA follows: TGTGCCAGCAGCTTTCGCGGGACTACAACTAATGAAAAACTGTTTTTT.

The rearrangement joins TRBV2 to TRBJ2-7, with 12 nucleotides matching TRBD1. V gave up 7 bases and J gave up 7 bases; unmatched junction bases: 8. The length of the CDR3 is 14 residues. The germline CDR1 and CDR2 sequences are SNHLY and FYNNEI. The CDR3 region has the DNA TGTGCCAGCAATCCGGGACAGGGGGCCGGGGAGCAGTACTTC. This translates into CASNPGQGAGEQYF. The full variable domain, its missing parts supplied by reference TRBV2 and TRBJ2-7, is EPEVTQTPSHQVTQMGQEVILRCVPISNHLYFYWYRQILGQKVEFLVSFYNNEISEKSEIFDDQFSVERPDGSNFTLKIRSTKLEDSAMYFCASNPGQGAGEQYFGPGTRLTVT.

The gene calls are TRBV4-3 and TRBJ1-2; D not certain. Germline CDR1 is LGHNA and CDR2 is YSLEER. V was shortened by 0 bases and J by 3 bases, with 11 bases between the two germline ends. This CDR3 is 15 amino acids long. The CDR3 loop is CASSQENSAHYGYTF. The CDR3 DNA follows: TGCGCCAGCAGCCAAGAGAACAGTGCCCACTATGGCTACACCTTC.

This CDR3 is CASAGGPPDTQYF. For the CDR3, the DNA is TGTGCCAGCGCCGGGGGTCCCCCAGATACGCAGTATTTT. This sequence joins TRBV7-8 and TRBJ2-3; D possibly corresponds to TRBD2 (6 bases). The CDR3 runs 13 residues. CDR1 is SGHVS and CDR2 is FQNEAQ in the germline V gene. V dropped 8 bases and J dropped 4 bases, with 13 bases sitting between them.

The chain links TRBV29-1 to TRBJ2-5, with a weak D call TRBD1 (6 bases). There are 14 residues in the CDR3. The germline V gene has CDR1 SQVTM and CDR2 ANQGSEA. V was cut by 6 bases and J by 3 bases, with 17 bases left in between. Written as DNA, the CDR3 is TGCAGCGTGTGGGGGCGTGGACCGAAAGAGACCCAGTACTTC. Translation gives CSVWGRGPKETQYF.

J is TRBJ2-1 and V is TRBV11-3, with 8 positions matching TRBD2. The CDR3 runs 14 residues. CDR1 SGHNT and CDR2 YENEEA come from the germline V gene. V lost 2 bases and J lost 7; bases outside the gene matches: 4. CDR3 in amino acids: CASSLTAGVNEQFF. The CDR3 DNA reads TGTGCCAGCAGCTTAACAGCGGGAGTGAATGAGCAGTTCTTC.

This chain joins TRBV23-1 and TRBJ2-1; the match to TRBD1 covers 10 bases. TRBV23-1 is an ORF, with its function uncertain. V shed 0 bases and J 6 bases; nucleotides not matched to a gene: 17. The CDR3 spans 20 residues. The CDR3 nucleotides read TGCGCCAGCAGTCAATCGTGGGACAGGGGTGTCCTGAGCCCACCCAATGAGCAGTTCTTC. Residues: CASSQSWDRGVLSPPNEQFF.

The DNA of the CDR3 is TGCAGTGCCGAGGACAGCAAAAAACTGTTTTTT. Its protein product is CSAEDSKKLFF. The J gene is TRBJ1-4, the V gene TRBV20-1; possible D gene TRBD1, 6 bases. CDR1 is DFQATT and CDR2 is SNEGSKA in the germline V gene (reference sequence). The V end lost 6 bases, the J end lost 9 bases, and 11 bases lay between the germline ends. The CDR3 contains 11 residues.

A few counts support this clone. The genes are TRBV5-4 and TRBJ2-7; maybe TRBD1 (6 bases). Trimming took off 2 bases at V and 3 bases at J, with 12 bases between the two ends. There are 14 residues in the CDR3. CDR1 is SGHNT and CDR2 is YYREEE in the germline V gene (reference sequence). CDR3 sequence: CASSLDLQGYEQYF. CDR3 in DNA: TGTGCCAGCAGCTTAGATCTACAGGGCTACGAGCAGTACTTC.

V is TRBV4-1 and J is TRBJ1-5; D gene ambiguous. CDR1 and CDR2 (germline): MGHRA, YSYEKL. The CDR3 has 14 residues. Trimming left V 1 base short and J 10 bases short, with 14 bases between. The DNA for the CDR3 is TGCGCCAGCAGCCAAGCCCAGGCGTTTCATCCCCAGCATTTT. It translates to CASSQAQAFHPQHF.

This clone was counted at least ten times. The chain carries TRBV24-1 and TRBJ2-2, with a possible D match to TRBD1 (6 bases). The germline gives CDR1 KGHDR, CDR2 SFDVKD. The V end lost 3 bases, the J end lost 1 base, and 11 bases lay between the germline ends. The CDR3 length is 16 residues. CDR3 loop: CATSDATGQNTGELFF. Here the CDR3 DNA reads TGTGCCACCAGTGATGCGACAGGACAGAACACCGGGGAGCTGTTTTTT.

Here the CDR3 reads CAFERGASFRELFF. The CDR3 DNA reads TGTGCCTTCGAGCGGGGGGCTTCGTTTCGGGAGCTGTTTTTT. This rearrangement joins TRBV30 to TRBJ2-2; TRBD2 agrees at 9 bases. V dropped 7 bases and J dropped 9; count of bases not matched to a gene: 12. CDR1 GTSNPN and CDR2 SVGIG come from the germline V gene (reference sequence). CDR3 length equals 14 residues.

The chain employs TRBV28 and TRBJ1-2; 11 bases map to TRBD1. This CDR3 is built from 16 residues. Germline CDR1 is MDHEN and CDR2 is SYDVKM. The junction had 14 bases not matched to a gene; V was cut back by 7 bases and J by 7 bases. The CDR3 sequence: CASINPVFGTGGGYTF. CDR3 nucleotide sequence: TGTGCCAGCATCAATCCGGTTTTCGGGACAGGGGGTGGCTACACCTTC.

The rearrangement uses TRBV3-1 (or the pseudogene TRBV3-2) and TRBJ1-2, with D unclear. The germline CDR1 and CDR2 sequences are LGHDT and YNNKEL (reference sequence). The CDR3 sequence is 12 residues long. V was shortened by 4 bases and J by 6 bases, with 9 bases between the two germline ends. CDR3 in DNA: TGTGCCAGCAGCCTAGTGAACCATGGCTACACCTTC. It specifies CASSLVNHGYTF.

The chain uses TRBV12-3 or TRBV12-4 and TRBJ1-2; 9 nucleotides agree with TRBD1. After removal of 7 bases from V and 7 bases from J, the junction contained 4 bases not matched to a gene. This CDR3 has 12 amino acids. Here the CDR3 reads CASKMDRGGYTF. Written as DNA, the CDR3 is TGTGCCAGCAAAATGGACAGGGGTGGCTACACCTTC.